These T cell receptor beta chains were read from a single sample in a study of cytomegalovirus exposure and HLA in healthy donors. Assay: immunoSEQ multiplex PCR; the TCRdb copy retains only in-frame clones and omits some. The sample has 90,000 to 150,000 clones, 75% to 80% seen once; the top ten hold approximately 12%. The sequenced sample consisted of PBMCs. All receptors derive from a woman aged 40 to 50 in good health and CMV-seropositive. The CDR3 runs from the conserved cysteine through the conserved F or W. A D gene is named only where the DNA matches it firmly. Clone size is shown for a subset of rows, as once, few, many or a class of expanded clone.

cdr3_aa: CASSQGEGRANQPQHF; cdr3_nt: TGCGCCAGCAGCCAAGGAGAAGGCAGGGCCAATCAGCCCCAGCATTTT; d_call: .; j_call: TRBJ1-5; clone_size: few; v_call: TRBV4-1
cdr3_aa: CASSDSTWGQGGYTF; cdr3_nt: TGTGCCAGCAGTGACTCAACTTGGGGACAGGGGGGCTACACCTTC; d_call: TRBD1; j_call: TRBJ1-2; clone_size: .; v_call: TRBV6-4
cdr3_aa: CASSLSGGRGNTIYF; cdr3_nt: TGTGCCAGCAGCTTATCAGGGGGACGAGGAAACACCATATATTTT; d_call: TRBD1; j_call: TRBJ1-3; clone_size: .; v_call: TRBV11-2
cdr3_aa: CASSKETSGTYNEQFF; cdr3_nt: TGCGCCAGCAGCAAGGAGACTAGCGGAACCTACAATGAGCAGTTCTTC; d_call: TRBD2; j_call: TRBJ2-1; clone_size: .; v_call: TRBV4-1
cdr3_aa: CASSLVGTVHNEQFF; cdr3_nt: TGCGCCAGCAGCTTGGTGGGGACAGTGCACAATGAGCAGTTCTTC; d_call: TRBD1; j_call: TRBJ2-1; clone_size: few; v_call: TRBV5-1
cdr3_aa: CASSLGFSGNTEAFF; cdr3_nt: TGTGCCAGCAGCTTAGGGTTTAGCGGGAACACTGAAGCTTTCTTT; d_call: .; j_call: TRBJ1-1; clone_size: .; v_call: TRBV13
cdr3_aa: CATSSARKRTDTQYF; cdr3_nt: TGTGCCACCAGCAGTGCCAGGAAAAGGACAGATACGCAGTATTTT; d_call: .; j_call: TRBJ2-3; clone_size: .; v_call: TRBV15
cdr3_aa: CASSPLSGGFLGTDTQYF; cdr3_nt: TGTGCCAGCTCACCTTTAAGCGGGGGGTTCCTGGGCACAGATACGCAGTATTTT; d_call: TRBD2; j_call: TRBJ2-3; clone_size: .; v_call: TRBV18
cdr3_aa: CARKGSGGNSPLHF; cdr3_nt: TGTGCTCGGAAGGGAAGCGGGGGTAATTCACCCCTCCACTTT; d_call: .; j_call: TRBJ1-6; clone_size: .; v_call: TRBV30
cdr3_aa: CASNAGASTEAFF; cdr3_nt: TGTGCCAGCAACGCAGGGGCAAGCACTGAAGCTTTCTTT; d_call: .; j_call: TRBJ1-1; clone_size: .; v_call: TRBV7-9
cdr3_aa: CASSQVGKGRNTEAFF; cdr3_nt: TGCGCCAGCAGCCAAGTCGGGAAGGGCCGGAACACTGAAGCTTTCTTT; d_call: .; j_call: TRBJ1-1; clone_size: .; v_call: TRBV4-1
cdr3_aa: CATQRGAGGEEQFF; cdr3_nt: TGTGCCACCCAAAGGGGAGCGGGGGGCGAGGAGCAGTTCTTC; d_call: TRBD2; j_call: TRBJ2-1; clone_size: .; v_call: TRBV9
cdr3_aa: CAWDGGGNQPQHF; cdr3_nt: TGTGCCTGGGATGGAGGAGGCAATCAGCCCCAGCATTTT; d_call: .; j_call: TRBJ1-5; clone_size: few; v_call: TRBV30
cdr3_aa: CASARGREGNTIYF; cdr3_nt: TGTGCCAGTGCCAGGGGGCGCGAGGGGAACACCATATATTTT; d_call: TRBD1; j_call: TRBJ1-3; clone_size: .; v_call: TRBV19
cdr3_aa: CASSLAVAETQYF; cdr3_nt: TGTGCCAGCAGCTTAGCCGTAGCGGAGACCCAGTACTTC; d_call: .; j_call: TRBJ2-5; clone_size: .; v_call: TRBV7-6
cdr3_aa: CASGVNGGNGELFF; cdr3_nt: TGCGCCAGCGGGGTTAATGGAGGTAACGGGGAGCTGTTTTTT; d_call: .; j_call: TRBJ2-2; clone_size: .; v_call: TRBV5-1
cdr3_aa: CASSPYAGQRHYGYTF; cdr3_nt: TGTGCCAGCAGCCCATACGCGGGACAGCGACATTATGGCTACACCTTC; d_call: TRBD1; j_call: TRBJ1-2; clone_size: .; v_call: TRBV27